The sequence of this TCR beta chain was determined in a study of regulatory T cells in long-lasting Graves disease. Overall study findings and caveats: TCR diversity was lower in persistent Graves' patients than in newly diagnosed ones. Newly diagnosed disease favored TRBV20-1 and TRBJ2-1 over persistent disease. Researchers examined only peripheral blood and not thyroid tissue.

CDR3 regions were amplified by Arm-PCR using iRepertoire HTBI primers to build TCR beta libraries. Each CDR3 protein is one row after TCRdb ran MiXCR on the multiplex PCR reads. The sample has around 400,000 distinct CDR3 sequences; 20% to 30% are singletons. Time point described: persistent/refractory GD, antithyroid drugs over 5 years with positive TRAb. Generation of the TCR library employed RNA extracted from PBMCs. The CDR3 is 14 amino acids. The V gene end was trimmed by 2 bases and the J gene end by 4 bases; junction bases not matched to a gene: 7. Germline CDR1 reads GTSNPN; CDR2 reads SVGIG (reference sequence). This clonotype turned up a few times. Its specificity is not known.

This clonotype was obtained from a female donor with Graves disease. Sequencing used peripheral blood mononuclear cells (PBMCs), obtained when the disease was refractory, from a patient treated with antithyroid drugs. The chain links TRBV30 to TRBJ2-7, with TRBD1 matching over 8 bases. The chain's CDR3 is CAWSRDRGPYEQYF. Written as DNA, the CDR3 is TGTGCCTGGAGTCGCGACAGGGGCCCTTACGAGCAGTACTTC.